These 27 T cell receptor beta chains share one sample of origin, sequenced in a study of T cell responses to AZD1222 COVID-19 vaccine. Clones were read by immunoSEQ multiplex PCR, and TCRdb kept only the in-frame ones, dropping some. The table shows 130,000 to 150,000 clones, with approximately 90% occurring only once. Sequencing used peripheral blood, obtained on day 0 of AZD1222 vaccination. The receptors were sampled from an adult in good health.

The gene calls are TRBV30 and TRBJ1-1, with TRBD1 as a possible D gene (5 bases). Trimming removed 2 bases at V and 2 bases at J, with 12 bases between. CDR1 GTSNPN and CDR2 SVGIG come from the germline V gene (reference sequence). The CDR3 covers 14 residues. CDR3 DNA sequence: TGTGCCTGGAGTAAAAACAGGATTAACACTGAAGCTTTCTTT. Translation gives CAWSKNRINTEAFF. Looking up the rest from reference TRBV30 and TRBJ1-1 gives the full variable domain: SQTIHQWPATLVQPVGSPLSLECTVEGTSNPNLYWYRQAAGRGLQLLFYSVGIGQISSEVPQNLSASRPQDRQFILSSKKLLLSDSGFYLCAWSKNRINTEAFFGQGTRLTVV.

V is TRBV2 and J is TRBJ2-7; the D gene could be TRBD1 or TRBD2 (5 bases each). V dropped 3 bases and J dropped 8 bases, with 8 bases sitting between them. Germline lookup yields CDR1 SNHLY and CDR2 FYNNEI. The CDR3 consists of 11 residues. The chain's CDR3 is CASSDREKQYF. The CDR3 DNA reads TGTGCCAGCAGTGACAGGGAGAAGCAGTACTTC. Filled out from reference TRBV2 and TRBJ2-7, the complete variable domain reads EPEVTQTPSHQVTQMGQEVILRCVPISNHLYFYWYRQILGQKVEFLVSFYNNEISEKSEIFDDQFSVERPDGSNFTLKIRSTKLEDSAMYFCASSDREKQYFGPGTRLTVT.

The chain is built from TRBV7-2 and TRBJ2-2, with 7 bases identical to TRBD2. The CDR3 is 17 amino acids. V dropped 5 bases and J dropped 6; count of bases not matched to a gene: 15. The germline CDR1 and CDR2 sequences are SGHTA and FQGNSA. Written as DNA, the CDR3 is TGTGCCAGCAGCCCAGGGAGTAGCGGGTCCCGATCCGGGGAGCTGTTTTTT. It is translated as CASSPGSSGSRSGELFF.

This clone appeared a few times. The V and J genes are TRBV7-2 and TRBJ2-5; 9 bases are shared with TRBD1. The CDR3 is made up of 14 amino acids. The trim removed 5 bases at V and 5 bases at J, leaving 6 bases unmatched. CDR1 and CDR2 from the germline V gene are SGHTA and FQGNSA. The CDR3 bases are TGTGCCAGCAGCACCCCGACAGGGGGGGAGACCCAGTACTTC. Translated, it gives CASSTPTGGETQYF.

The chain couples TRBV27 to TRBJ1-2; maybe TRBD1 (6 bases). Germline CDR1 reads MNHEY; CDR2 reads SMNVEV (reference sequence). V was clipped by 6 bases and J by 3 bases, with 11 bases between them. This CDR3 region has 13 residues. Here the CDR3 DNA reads TGTGCCAGCAGCCAACAGGGACACTATGGCTACACCTTC. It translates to CASSQQGHYGYTF.

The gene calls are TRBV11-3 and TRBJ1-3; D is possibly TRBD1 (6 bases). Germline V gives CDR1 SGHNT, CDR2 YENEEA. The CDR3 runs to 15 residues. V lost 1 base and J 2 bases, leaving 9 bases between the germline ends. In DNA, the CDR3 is TGTGCCAGCAGCTTAGGGGGGCCTACTGGAAACACCATATATTTT. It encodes CASSLGGPTGNTIYF.

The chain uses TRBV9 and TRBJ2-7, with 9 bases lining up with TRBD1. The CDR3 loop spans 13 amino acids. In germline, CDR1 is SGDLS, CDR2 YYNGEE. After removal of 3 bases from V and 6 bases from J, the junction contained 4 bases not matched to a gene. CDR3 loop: CASSATQGAEQYF. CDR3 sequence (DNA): TGTGCCAGCAGCGCTACACAGGGGGCCGAGCAGTACTTC.

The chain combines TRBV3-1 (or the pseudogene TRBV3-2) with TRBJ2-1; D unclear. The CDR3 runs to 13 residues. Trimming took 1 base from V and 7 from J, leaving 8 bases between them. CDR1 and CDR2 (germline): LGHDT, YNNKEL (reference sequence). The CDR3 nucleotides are TGTGCCAGCAGCCAAGGGCCTCAGAATGAGCAGTTCTTC. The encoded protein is CASSQGPQNEQFF.

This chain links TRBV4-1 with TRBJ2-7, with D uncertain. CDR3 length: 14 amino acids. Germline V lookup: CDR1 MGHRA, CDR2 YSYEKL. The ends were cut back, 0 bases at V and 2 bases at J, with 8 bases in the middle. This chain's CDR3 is CASSQDPRAYEQYF. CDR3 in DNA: TGCGCCAGCAGCCAAGACCCTAGAGCCTACGAGCAGTACTTC.

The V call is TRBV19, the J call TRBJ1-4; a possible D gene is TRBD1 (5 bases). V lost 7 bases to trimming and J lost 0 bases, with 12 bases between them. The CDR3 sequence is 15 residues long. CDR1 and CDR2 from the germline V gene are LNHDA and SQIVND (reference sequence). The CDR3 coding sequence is TGTGCCAGTACCGATGGAGGGGCAACTAATGAAAAACTGTTTTTT. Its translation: CASTDGGATNEKLFF.

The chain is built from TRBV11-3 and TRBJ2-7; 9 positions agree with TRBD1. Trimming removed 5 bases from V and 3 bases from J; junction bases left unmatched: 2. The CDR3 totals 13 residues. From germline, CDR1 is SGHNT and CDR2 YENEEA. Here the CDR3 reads CASSVGQGYEQYF. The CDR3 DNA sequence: TGTGCCAGCAGCGTGGGACAGGGCTACGAGCAGTACTTC.

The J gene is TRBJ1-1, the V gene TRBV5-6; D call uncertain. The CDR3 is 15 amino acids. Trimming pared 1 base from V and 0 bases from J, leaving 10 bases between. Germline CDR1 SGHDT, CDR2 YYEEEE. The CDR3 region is CASSLLQRLNTEAFF. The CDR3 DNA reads TGTGCCAGCAGCTTGTTACAGAGATTGAACACTGAAGCTTTCTTT.

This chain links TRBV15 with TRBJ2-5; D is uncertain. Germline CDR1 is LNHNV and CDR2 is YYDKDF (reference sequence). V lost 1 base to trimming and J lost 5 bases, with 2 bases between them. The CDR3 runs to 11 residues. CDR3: CATSRGETQYF. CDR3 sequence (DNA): TGTGCCACCAGCAGAGGGGAGACCCAGTACTTC.

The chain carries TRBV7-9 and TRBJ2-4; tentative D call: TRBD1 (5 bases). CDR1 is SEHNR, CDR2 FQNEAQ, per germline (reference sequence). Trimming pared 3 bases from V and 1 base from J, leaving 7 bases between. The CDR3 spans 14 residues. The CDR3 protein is CASSFQGAKNIQYF. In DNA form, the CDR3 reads TGTGCCAGCAGCTTTCAGGGCGCCAAAAACATTCAGTACTTC.

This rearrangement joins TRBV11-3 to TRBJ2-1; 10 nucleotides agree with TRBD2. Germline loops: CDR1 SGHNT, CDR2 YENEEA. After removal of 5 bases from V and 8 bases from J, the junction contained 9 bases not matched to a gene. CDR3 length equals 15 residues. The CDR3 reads CASSLGLAGVYEQFF. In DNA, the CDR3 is TGTGCCAGCAGCCTGGGGCTAGCGGGAGTCTATGAGCAGTTCTTC. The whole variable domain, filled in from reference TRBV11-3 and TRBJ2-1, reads EAGVVQSPRYKIIEKKQPVAFWCNPISGHNTLYWYLQNLGQGPELLIRYENEEAVDDSQLPKDRFSAERLKGVDSTLKIQPAELGDSAVYLCASSLGLAGVYEQFFGPGTRLTVL.

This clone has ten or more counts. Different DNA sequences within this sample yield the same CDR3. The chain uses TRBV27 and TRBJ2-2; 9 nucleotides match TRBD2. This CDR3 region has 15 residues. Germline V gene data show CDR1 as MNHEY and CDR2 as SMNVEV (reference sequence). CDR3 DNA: TGTGGCGGGGGGGGAGGGGGTGCGAACACCGGGGAGCTGTTTTTT. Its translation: CGGGGGGANTGELFF.

Written as DNA, the CDR3 is TGTGCCAGTAGTATATCGGCTACGGATTCACCCCTCCACTTT. Protein product: CASSISATDSPLHF. The chain carries TRBV19 and TRBJ1-6; no definite D call. Germline CDR1 LNHDA, CDR2 SQIVND (reference sequence). CDR3 length: 14 amino acids. V lost 2 bases and J lost 8, with 10 bases in between.

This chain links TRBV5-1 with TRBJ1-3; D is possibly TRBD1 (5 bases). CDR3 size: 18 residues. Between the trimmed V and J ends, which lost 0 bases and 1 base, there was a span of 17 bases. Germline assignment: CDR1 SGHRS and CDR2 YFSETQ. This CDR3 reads CASSLGPTQGLSGNTIYF. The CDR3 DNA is TGCGCCAGCAGCTTGGGCCCCACTCAGGGATTATCTGGAAACACCATATATTTT.

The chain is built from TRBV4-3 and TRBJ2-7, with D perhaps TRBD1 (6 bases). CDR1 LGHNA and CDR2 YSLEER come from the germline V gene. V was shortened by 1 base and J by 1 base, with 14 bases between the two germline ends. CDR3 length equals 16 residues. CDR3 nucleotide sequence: TGCGCCAGCAGCCAAGGGGGTTGGCAGGGGTCCTACGAGCAGTACTTC. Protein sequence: CASSQGGWQGSYEQYF.

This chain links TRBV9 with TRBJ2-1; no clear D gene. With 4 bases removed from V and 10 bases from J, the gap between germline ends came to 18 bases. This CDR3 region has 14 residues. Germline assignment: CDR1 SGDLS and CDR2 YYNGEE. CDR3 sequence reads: CASSPQVFGDEQFF. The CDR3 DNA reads TGTGCCAGCAGCCCTCAAGTATTTGGAGACGAGCAGTTCTTC.

The CDR3 region has the DNA TGTGCCACGTTGGGTTGGAGGGACACTGAAGCTTTCTTT. This encodes CATLGWRDTEAFF. This sequence joins TRBV6-5 and TRBJ1-1, with D unclear. The germline V gene encodes CDR1 MNHEY and CDR2 SVGAGI. The length of the CDR3 is 13 residues. V lost 10 bases, J lost 3 bases, and 15 bases lay in between.

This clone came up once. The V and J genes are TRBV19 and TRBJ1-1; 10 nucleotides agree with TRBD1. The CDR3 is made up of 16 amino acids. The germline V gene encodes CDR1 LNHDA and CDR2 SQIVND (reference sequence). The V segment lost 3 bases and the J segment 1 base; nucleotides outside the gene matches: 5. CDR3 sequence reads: CASSIRGQGTNTEAFF. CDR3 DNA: TGTGCCAGTAGTATCCGGGGACAGGGGACGAACACTGAAGCTTTCTTT.

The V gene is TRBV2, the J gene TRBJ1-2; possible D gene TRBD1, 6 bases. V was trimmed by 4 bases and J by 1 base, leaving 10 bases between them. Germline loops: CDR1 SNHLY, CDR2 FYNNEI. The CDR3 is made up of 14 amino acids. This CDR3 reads CASSAQGHNYGYTF. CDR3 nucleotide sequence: TGTGCCAGCAGTGCCCAGGGGCATAACTATGGCTACACCTTC.

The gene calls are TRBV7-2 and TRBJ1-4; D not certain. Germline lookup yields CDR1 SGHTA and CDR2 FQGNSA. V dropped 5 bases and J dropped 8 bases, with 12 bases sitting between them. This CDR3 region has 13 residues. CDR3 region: CASSRDRKEKLFF. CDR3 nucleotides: TGTGCCAGCAGCCGCGATCGGAAAGAAAAACTGTTTTTT.

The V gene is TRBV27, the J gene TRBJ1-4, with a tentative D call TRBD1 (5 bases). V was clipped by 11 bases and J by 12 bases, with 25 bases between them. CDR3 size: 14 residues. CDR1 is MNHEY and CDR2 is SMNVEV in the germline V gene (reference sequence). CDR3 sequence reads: CAGEGHHRFGELFF. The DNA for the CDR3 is TGTGCCGGCGAAGGACACCACCGCTTCGGAGAACTGTTTTTT. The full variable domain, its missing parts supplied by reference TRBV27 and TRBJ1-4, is EAQVTQNPRYLITVTGKKLTVTCSQNMNHEYMSWYRQDPGLGLRQIYYSMNVEVTDKGDVPEGYKVSRKEKRNFPLILESPSPNQTSLYFCAGEGHHRFGELFFGSGTQLSVL.

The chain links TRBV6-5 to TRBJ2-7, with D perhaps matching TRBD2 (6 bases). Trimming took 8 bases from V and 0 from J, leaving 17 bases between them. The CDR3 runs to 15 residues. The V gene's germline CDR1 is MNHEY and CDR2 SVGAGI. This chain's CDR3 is CASSARRASSYEQYF. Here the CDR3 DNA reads TGTGCCAGCTCTGCCCGGAGGGCGAGCTCCTACGAGCAGTACTTC.

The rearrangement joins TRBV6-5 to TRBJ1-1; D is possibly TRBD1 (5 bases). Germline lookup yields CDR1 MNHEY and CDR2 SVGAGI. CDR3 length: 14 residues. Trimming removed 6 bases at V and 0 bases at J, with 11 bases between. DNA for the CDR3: TGTGCCAGCAGCAAGGGGCAGATGAACACTGAAGCTTTCTTT. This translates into CASSKGQMNTEAFF.